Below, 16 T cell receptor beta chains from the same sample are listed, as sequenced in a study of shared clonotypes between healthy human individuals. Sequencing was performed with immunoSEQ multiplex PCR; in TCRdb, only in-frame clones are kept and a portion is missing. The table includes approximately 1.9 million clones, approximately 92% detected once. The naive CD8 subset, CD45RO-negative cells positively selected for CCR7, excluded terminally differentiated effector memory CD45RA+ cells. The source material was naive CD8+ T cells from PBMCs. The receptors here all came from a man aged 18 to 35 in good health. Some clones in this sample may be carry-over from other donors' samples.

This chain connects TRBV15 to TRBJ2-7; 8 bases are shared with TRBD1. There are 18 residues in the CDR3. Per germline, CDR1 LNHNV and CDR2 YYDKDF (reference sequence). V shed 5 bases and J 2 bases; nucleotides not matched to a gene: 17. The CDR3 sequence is CATSSSPLRTGSPYEQYF. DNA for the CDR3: TGTGCCACCAGCTCGTCCCCACTTCGGACAGGGTCTCCCTACGAGCAGTACTTC.

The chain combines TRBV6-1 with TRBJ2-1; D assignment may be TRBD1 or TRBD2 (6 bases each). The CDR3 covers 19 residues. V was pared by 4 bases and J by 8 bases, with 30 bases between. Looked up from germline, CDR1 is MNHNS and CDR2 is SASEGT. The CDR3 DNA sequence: TGTGCCAGCAGTGCCAGGGGAAACGTAGGGCGGGGACTGATGCATGAGCAGTTCTTC. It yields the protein CASSARGNVGRGLMHEQFF.

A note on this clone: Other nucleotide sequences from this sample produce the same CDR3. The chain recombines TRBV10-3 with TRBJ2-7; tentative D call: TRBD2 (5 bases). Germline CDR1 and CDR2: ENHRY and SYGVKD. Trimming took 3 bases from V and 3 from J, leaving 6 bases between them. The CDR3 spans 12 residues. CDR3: CAISDGNYEQYF. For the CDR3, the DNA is TGTGCCATCAGTGACGGGAACTACGAGCAGTACTTC.

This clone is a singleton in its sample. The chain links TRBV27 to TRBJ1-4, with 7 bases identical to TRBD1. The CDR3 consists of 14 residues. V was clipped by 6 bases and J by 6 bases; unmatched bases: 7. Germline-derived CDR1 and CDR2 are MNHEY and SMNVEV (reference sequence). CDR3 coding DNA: TGTGCCAGCAGGCAGACAGGGTGGGATGAAAAACTGTTTTTT. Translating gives CASRQTGWDEKLFF.

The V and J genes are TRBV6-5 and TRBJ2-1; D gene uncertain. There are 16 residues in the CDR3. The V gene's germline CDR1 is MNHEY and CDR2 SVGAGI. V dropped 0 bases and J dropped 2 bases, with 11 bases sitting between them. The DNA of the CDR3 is TGTGCCAGCAGTTACTCGTCCGGTTTCCCCTACAATGAGCAGTTCTTC. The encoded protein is CASSYSSGFPYNEQFF.

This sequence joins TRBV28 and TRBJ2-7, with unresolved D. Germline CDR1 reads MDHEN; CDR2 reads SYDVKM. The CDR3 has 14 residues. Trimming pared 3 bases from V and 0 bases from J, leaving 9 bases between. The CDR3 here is CASSFGGNSYEQYF. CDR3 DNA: TGTGCCAGCAGTTTCGGTGGGAACTCCTACGAGCAGTACTTC.

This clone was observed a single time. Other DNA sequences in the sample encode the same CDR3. The CDR3 is CAISDRESNQPQHF. The DNA of the CDR3 is TGTGCCATCAGTGACCGGGAGAGCAATCAGCCCCAGCATTTT. The V gene is TRBV10-3, the J gene TRBJ1-5; the D is unclear. The length of the CDR3 is 14 residues. V dropped 3 bases and J dropped 1 base, with 7 bases sitting between them. Germline CDR1 ENHRY, CDR2 SYGVKD.

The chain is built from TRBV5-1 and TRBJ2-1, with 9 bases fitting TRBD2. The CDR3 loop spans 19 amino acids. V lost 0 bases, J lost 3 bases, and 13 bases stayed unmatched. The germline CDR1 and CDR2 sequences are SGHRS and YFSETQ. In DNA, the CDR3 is TGCGCCAGCAGCTTGGCGGCCCCAAGGCGGGAGGGCCGCTACAATGAGCAGTTCTTC. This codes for CASSLAAPRREGRYNEQFF.

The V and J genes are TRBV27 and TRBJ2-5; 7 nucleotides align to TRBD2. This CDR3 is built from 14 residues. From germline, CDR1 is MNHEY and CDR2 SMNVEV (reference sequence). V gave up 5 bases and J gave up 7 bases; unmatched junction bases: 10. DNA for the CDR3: TGTGCCAGCAGTCAAGGGGCTAGCGGAACGACCCAGTACTTC. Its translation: CASSQGASGTTQYF.

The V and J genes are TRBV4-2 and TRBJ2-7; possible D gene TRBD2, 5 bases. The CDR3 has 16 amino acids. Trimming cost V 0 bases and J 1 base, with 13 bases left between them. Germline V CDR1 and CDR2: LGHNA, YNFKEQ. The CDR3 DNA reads TGTGCCAGCAGCCAAGAGGTTCCTACGGGGTCCTACGAGCAGTACTTC. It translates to CASSQEVPTGSYEQYF.

Here the CDR3 reads CASTPLGSGHNEQFF. CDR3 coding DNA: TGTGCCAGCACCCCCCTGGGTTCAGGGCACAATGAGCAGTTCTTC. The chain carries TRBV28 and TRBJ2-1; the D gene is possibly TRBD1 (5 bases). The germline V and J ends were trimmed by 7 bases and 5 bases, with 18 bases remaining between them. The V gene's germline CDR1 is MDHEN and CDR2 SYDVKM. This CDR3 spans 15 amino acids.

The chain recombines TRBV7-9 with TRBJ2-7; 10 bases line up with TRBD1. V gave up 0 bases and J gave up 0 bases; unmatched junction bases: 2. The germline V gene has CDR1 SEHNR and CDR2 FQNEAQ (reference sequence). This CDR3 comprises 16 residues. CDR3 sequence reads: CASSLAGQGSSYEQYF. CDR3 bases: TGTGCCAGCAGCTTAGCGGGACAGGGGAGCTCCTACGAGCAGTACTTC.

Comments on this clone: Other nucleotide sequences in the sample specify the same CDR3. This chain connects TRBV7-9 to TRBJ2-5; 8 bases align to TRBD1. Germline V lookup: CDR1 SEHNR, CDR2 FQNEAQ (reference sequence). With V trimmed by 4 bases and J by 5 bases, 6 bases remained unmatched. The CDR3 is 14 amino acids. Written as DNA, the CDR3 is TGTGCCAGCAGCTCCTCAGGGGGCCGGGAGACCCAGTACTTC. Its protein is CASSSSGGRETQYF.

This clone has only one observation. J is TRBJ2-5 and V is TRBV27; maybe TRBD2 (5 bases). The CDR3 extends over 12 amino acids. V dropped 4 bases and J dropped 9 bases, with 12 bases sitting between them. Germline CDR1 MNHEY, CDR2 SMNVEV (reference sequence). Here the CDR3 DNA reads TGTGCCAGCAGTTCCCTAACCGGGGCCCAGTACTTC. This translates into CASSSLTGAQYF.

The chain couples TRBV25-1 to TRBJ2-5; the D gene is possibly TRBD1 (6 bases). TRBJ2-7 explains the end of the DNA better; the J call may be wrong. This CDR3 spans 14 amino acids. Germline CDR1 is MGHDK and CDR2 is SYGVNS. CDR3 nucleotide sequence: TGTGCCAGCAGTGTCGACAGGAGCTCCTACGAGCAGTACTTC. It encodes CASSVDRSSYEQYF.

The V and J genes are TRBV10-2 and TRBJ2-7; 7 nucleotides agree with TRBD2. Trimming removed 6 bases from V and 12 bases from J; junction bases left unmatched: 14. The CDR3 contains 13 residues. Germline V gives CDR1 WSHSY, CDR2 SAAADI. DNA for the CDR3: TGCGCCAGCAGAGCGGGGACCGCTTCCGACGGGTACTTC. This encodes CASRAGTASDGYF.